This T cell receptor beta chain comes out of a study of beta chain features in type 1 diabetes. Study information: Age and gender were similar between patients and healthy donors, as were cell yields. Sorted cells, about 98,000,000 in number, were examined across all samples.

This clone came up a few times. Its matching antigen is unknown. Other DNA sequences in the same sample also yield this CDR3. The study, taken as a whole, reports: Compared with healthy donors, patients appeared to share more similar naive, central memory and regulatory TCRB repertoires. In all four CD4+ subsets, TCRB CDR3 length was significantly, moderately reduced in type 1 diabetes.

What was sequenced were expressed TCRB transcripts, since all of the isolated RNA had been reverse transcribed. Sequenced by immunoSEQ multiplex PCR; TCRdb stores in-frame clones only, minus some. The sample has 600,000 or so clones, approximately 13% seen once. Every single donor gave one heparinised blood draw, and these averaged approximately 110 mL. This clonotype was obtained from a man aged 25 to 45 with type 1 diabetes. The sequenced sample consisted of naive CD4+ T cells from blood.

The DNA for the CDR3 is TGTGCCTGGAGTCCATCCTACGAGCAGTACTTC. Translated, it gives CAWSPSYEQYF. This sequence joins TRBV30 and TRBJ2-7, with unresolved D. Germline CDR1 reads GTSNPN; CDR2 reads SVGIG (reference sequence). The CDR3 runs 11 residues. Deletions cut 2 bases from V and 1 base from J, with 3 bases between.